This is a list of T cell receptor beta chains from one sample in a study of T cells in localized non-small cell lung cancer. Assay used: immunoSEQ multiplex PCR; TCRdb lists only in-frame clones, some missing. Among 20,000 to 25,000 clones listed, around 87% were seen once. The source material was PBMCs, sampled before any cancer treatment. These receptors were collected from a man aged 40 to 69 with stage II squamous cell lung carcinoma. Both conserved end residues are part of each CDR3. Fields, in order: clone size, D gene, V gene, J gene, CDR3 protein, CDR3 DNA. A D gene is named only where the DNA matches it firmly. Clone size is given for some rows only: seen once, a few or many times, or a class if the clone is expanded.

size: NA
D: NA
V: TRBV19
J: TRBJ2-2
CDR3: CASSIYPRAGELFF
DNA: TGTGCCAGTAGTATCTATCCCCGGGCCGGGGAGCTGTTTTTT

size: NA
D: TRBD2
V: TRBV13
J: TRBJ2-3
CDR3: CASSLGLAGTDTQYF
DNA: TGTGCCAGCAGCCTGGGACTAGCGGGCACAGATACGCAGTATTTT

size: NA
D: NA
V: TRBV6-1
J: TRBJ2-1
CDR3: CASSDLYEQFF
DNA: TGTGCCAGCAGTGACCTTTATGAGCAGTTCTTC

size: NA
D: NA
V: TRBV11-3
J: TRBJ2-6
CDR3: CASSSGLQGNSGANVLTF
DNA: TGTGCCAGCAGCTCTGGTTTACAGGGCAACTCTGGGGCCAACGTCCTGACTTTC

size: NA
D: NA
V: TRBV30
J: TRBJ1-5
CDR3: CACIGQPGQPQHF
DNA: TGTGCCTGCATCGGACAGCCAGGCCAGCCCCAGCATTTT

size: NA
D: TRBD1
V: TRBV6-5
J: TRBJ1-3
CDR3: CASSQTGGAGNTIYF
DNA: TGTGCCAGCAGCCAAACAGGGGGCGCTGGAAACACCATATATTTT

size: NA
D: NA
V: TRBV10-3
J: TRBJ1-2
CDR3: CAISESGDGYTF
DNA: TGTGCCATCAGTGAGTCAGGCGATGGCTACACCTTC

size: NA
D: NA
V: TRBV6-5
J: TRBJ1-1
CDR3: CASSPPTGSAEAFF
DNA: TGTGCCAGCAGCCCCCCAACAGGGTCGGCTGAAGCTTTCTTT

size: NA
D: NA
V: TRBV19
J: TRBJ2-7
CDR3: CASSIVPGQSSYEQYF
DNA: TGTGCCAGTAGTATAGTCCCGGGGCAGAGCTCCTACGAGCAGTACTTC

size: NA
D: NA
V: TRBV4-1
J: TRBJ2-7
CDR3: CASSLYRDSYEQYF
DNA: TGCGCCAGCAGCCTTTACAGGGACTCCTACGAGCAGTACTTC

size: NA
D: NA
V: TRBV5-1
J: TRBJ1-5
CDR3: CASSLTGGSNQPQHF
DNA: TGCGCCAGCAGCTTGACGGGAGGTAGCAATCAGCCCCAGCATTTT

size: medium-sized
D: TRBD1
V: TRBV11-2
J: TRBJ1-4
CDR3: CASSLEAGGDEKLFF
DNA: TGTGCCAGCAGCTTAGAGGCAGGGGGGGATGAAAAACTGTTTTTT

size: NA
D: NA
V: TRBV30
J: TRBJ1-6
CDR3: CAWSVLYNSPLHF
DNA: TGTGCCTGGAGTGTGTTGTATAATTCACCCCTCCACTTT

size: NA
D: TRBD2
V: TRBV6-7
J: TRBJ2-3
CDR3: CASSSSGTRDTQYF
DNA: TGTGCCAGCAGCTCTAGCGGTACACGGGATACGCAGTATTTT

size: NA
D: NA
V: TRBV7-9
J: TRBJ1-4
CDR3: CASSFDSVEKLFF
DNA: TGTGCCAGCAGCTTTGACAGCGTGGAAAAACTGTTTTTT

size: NA
D: NA
V: TRBV7-9
J: TRBJ1-1
CDR3: CASSTQANTEAFF
DNA: TGTGCCAGCAGTACCCAGGCGAACACTGAAGCTTTCTTT

size: NA
D: TRBD1
V: TRBV5-1
J: TRBJ2-2
CDR3: CASSSQQGTTGELFF
DNA: TGCGCCAGCAGCTCCCAACAGGGGACCACCGGGGAGCTGTTTTTT

size: NA
D: TRBD2
V: TRBV11-3
J: TRBJ2-1
CDR3: CASSRTSVNEQFF
DNA: TGTGCCAGCAGTCGGACTAGCGTCAATGAGCAGTTCTTC

size: NA
D: TRBD2
V: TRBV5-1
J: TRBJ2-1
CDR3: CASSAGTSGREQFF
DNA: TGCGCCAGCAGCGCCGGGACTAGCGGGAGGGAGCAGTTCTTC

size: NA
D: NA
V: TRBV25-1
J: TRBJ1-2
CDR3: CASSEPPEGGAVGYTF
DNA: TGTGCCAGCAGTGAACCTCCGGAGGGAGGGGCCGTCGGCTACACCTTC

size: NA
D: TRBD1
V: TRBV4-3
J: TRBJ2-3
CDR3: CASSQDGTGGLDTQYF
DNA: TGCGCCAGCAGCCAAGATGGGACAGGGGGCTTAGATACTCAGTATTTT

size: once
D: NA
V: TRBV5-5
J: TRBJ2-5
CDR3: CASSPLGETQYF
DNA: TGTGCCAGCAGCCCCCTGGGAGAGACCCAGTACTTC

size: NA
D: NA
V: TRBV9
J: TRBJ1-1
CDR3: CASSVEPLREAEAFF
DNA: TGTGCCAGCAGCGTAGAACCCCTGAGGGAGGCTGAAGCTTTCTTT

size: NA
D: NA
V: TRBV5-1
J: TRBJ2-5
CDR3: CASSLGREVWGAQETQYF
DNA: TGCGCCAGCAGCTTGGGCAGGGAGGTCTGGGGGGCCCAAGAGACCCAGTACTTC

size: NA
D: NA
V: TRBV5-1
J: TRBJ2-2
CDR3: CASSSGTPGPGELFF
DNA: TGCGCCAGCAGCTCCGGGACACCGGGGCCCGGGGAGCTGTTTTTT

size: NA
D: NA
V: TRBV6-5
J: TRBJ1-1
CDR3: CATHRSMNTEAFF
DNA: TGTGCCACCCACAGGAGCATGAACACTGAAGCTTTCTTT

size: NA
D: NA
V: TRBV9
J: TRBJ2-3
CDR3: CASSVEYGRQYF
DNA: TGTGCCAGCAGCGTAGAGTATGGCCGGCAGTATTTT

size: NA
D: TRBD2
V: TRBV9
J: TRBJ2-1
CDR3: CASSTDPRGGFNEQFF
DNA: TGTGCCAGCAGCACCGATCCTCGGGGGGGTTTCAATGAGCAGTTCTTC

size: NA
D: NA
V: TRBV15
J: TRBJ2-3
CDR3: CATSRAARMGQYF
DNA: TGTGCCACCAGTCGCGCTGCGAGAATGGGGCAGTATTTT

size: once
D: NA
V: TRBV7-9
J: TRBJ2-1
CDR3: CASSLTYGDEQFF
DNA: TGTGCCAGCAGCTTAACTTACGGCGATGAGCAGTTCTTC

size: NA
D: NA
V: TRBV5-1
J: TRBJ1-1
CDR3: CASSPAGGTEAFF
DNA: TGCGCCAGCAGTCCGGCCGGCGGCACTGAAGCTTTCTTT